A single sample gave rise to the 17 T cell receptor beta chains below, sequenced in a study of cytomegalovirus exposure and HLA in healthy donors. Sequencing was performed with immunoSEQ multiplex PCR; in TCRdb, only in-frame clones are kept and a portion is missing. The repertoire holds 120,000 or so clones, with around 90% as singletons. The sample consisted of PBMCs. These receptors were obtained from a woman between 18 and 29 years old in good health and CMV-seronegative.

This chain connects TRBV30 to TRBJ2-3; TRBD2 matches at 10 bases. In germline, CDR1 is GTSNPN, CDR2 SVGIG (reference sequence). This CDR3 comprises 17 residues. V dropped 5 bases and J dropped 0; count of bases not matched to a gene: 11. As DNA, the CDR3 is TGTGCCTGGGAGGGACCCGCGGGACTAGCGAGCACAGATACGCAGTATTTT. Translated, it gives CAWEGPAGLASTDTQYF.

This chain joins TRBV6-4 and TRBJ2-3; TRBD2 aligns across 7 bases. CDR3 length: 14 amino acids. The V segment lost 4 bases and the J segment 2 bases; nucleotides outside the gene matches: 3. Per the germline V gene, CDR1 is MRHNA and CDR2 is SNTAGT. The CDR3 spells CASSASGPTDTQYF. CDR3 coding DNA: TGTGCCAGCAGTGCTAGCGGCCCCACAGATACGCAGTATTTT.

The chain's CDR3 is CASREGGAYGYTF. CDR3 nucleotide sequence: TGTGCCAGCAGGGAGGGCGGTGCCTATGGCTACACCTTC. V and J are TRBV27 and TRBJ1-2; D gene ambiguous. The CDR3 covers 13 residues. V gave up 6 bases and J gave up 4 bases, with 12 bases separating them. Per the germline V gene, CDR1 is MNHEY and CDR2 is SMNVEV (reference sequence).

The chain has TRBV19 and TRBJ1-6, with D uncertain. V was pared by 10 bases and J by 10 bases, with 17 bases between. The CDR3 is 13 residues long. The germline V gene encodes CDR1 LNHDA and CDR2 SQIVND (reference sequence). In DNA, the CDR3 is TGTGCCACTAACAATCGGGGTGACTCACCCCTCCACTTT. The encoded protein is CATNNRGDSPLHF.

The genes are TRBV2 and TRBJ1-5; unclear D gene. CDR1 and CDR2 (germline): SNHLY, FYNNEI. The V end lost 4 bases, the J end lost 4 bases, and 11 bases lay between the germline ends. The length of the CDR3 is 14 residues. CDR3: CASSGQNINQPQHF. CDR3 bases: TGTGCCAGCAGTGGGCAAAACATTAATCAGCCCCAGCATTTT.

The chain employs TRBV10-3 and TRBJ2-7; no reliable D call. Germline values: CDR1 ENHRY, CDR2 SYGVKD. V was clipped by 3 bases and J by 4 bases, with 16 bases between them. This CDR3 region has 15 residues. CDR3 protein: CAISEPQRSLYEQYF. Written as DNA, the CDR3 is TGTGCCATCAGTGAACCGCAGCGCAGTCTGTACGAGCAGTACTTC.

The V gene is TRBV30, the J gene TRBJ2-1; 7 bases line up with TRBD2. The germline gives CDR1 GTSNPN, CDR2 SVGIG (reference sequence). V dropped 0 bases and J dropped 0; count of bases not matched to a gene: 14. The length of the CDR3 is 19 residues. The CDR3 DNA reads TGTGCCTGGAGTGTACCCCCCCCACGACTAGCAGCCTCCTACAATGAGCAGTTCTTC. Translated, it gives CAWSVPPPRLAASYNEQFF.

This clone has just a few counts. The chain recombines TRBV7-3 with TRBJ2-7; TRBD2 matches at 7 bases. The germline V gene encodes CDR1 SGHTA and CDR2 FQGTGA. Trimming at V came to 10 bases and at J to 0 bases, leaving 15 bases not matched to a gene. This CDR3 region has 16 residues. The CDR3 bases are TGTGCCACCCGGAACAACTTAGCGGGCGGCTCCTACGAGCAGTACTTC. This sequence encodes CATRNNLAGGSYEQYF.

The chain recombines TRBV19 with TRBJ1-5; D is unclear. The CDR3 contains 14 residues. Trimming cost V 5 bases and J 7 bases, with 15 bases left between them. The germline gives CDR1 LNHDA, CDR2 SQIVND (reference sequence). CDR3 region: CASSLEGLKQPQHF. As DNA, the CDR3 is TGTGCCAGTAGTTTGGAGGGTCTAAAACAGCCCCAGCATTTT.

This clone was counted a single time. This chain joins TRBV2 and TRBJ2-2; TRBD2 might be the D (5 bases). Germline loops: CDR1 SNHLY, CDR2 FYNNEI. Trimming removed 2 bases at V and 3 bases at J, with 10 bases between. The CDR3 is 15 amino acids. Written as DNA, the CDR3 is TGTGCCAGCAGTGAACTTGAGGGATACACCGGGGAGCTGTTTTTT. Translating gives CASSELEGYTGELFF.

The chain employs TRBV30 and TRBJ2-1; 7 nucleotides agree with TRBD2. The CDR3 contains 13 residues. CDR1 is GTSNPN, CDR2 SVGIG, per germline (reference sequence). V shed 4 bases and J 6 bases; nucleotides not matched to a gene: 6. The CDR3, as DNA: TGTGCCTGGAACCCGGGACTATCCAATGAGCAGTTCTTC. This codes for CAWNPGLSNEQFF.

The chain employs TRBV28 and TRBJ1-2, with TRBD1 matching over 9 bases. This CDR3 has 15 amino acids. The V segment lost 8 bases and the J segment 7 bases; nucleotides outside the gene matches: 14. CDR1 MDHEN and CDR2 SYDVKM come from the germline V gene. CDR3 nucleotide sequence: TGTGCCAGCCGTATTGAGGGACAGGGATACAGTGGCTACACCTTC. The encoded protein is CASRIEGQGYSGYTF.

This clone has only a few counts. The chain links TRBV18 to TRBJ1-5; no reliable D call. Germline CDR1 and CDR2: KGHSH and LQKENI. V was cut by 4 bases and J by 0 bases, with 7 bases left in between. This CDR3 contains 14 residues. CDR3 DNA sequence: TGTGCCAGCTCACTTCAGAATAGCAATCAGCCCCAGCATTTT. This codes for CASSLQNSNQPQHF.

The V call is TRBV9, the J call TRBJ2-2; 12 bases line up with TRBD2. With V trimmed by 4 bases and J by 7 bases, 11 bases remained unmatched. The CDR3 length is 17 residues. The germline V gene has CDR1 SGDLS and CDR2 YYNGEE. The CDR3 protein is CASSSATSGSLIGELFF. Here the CDR3 DNA reads TGTGCCAGCAGCTCAGCGACTAGCGGGAGTTTGATCGGGGAGCTGTTTTTT.

V and J are TRBV5-4 and TRBJ2-1; 10 nucleotides agree with TRBD1. J lost 9 bases, V lost 3 bases, and 6 bases had no gene match. The CDR3 extends over 14 amino acids. Germline lookup yields CDR1 SGHNT and CDR2 YYREEE (reference sequence). The CDR3 protein is CASSWTGGLSEQFF. In nucleotides, the CDR3 is TGTGCCAGCAGCTGGACAGGGGGTTTAAGTGAGCAGTTCTTC. The variable domain in full, with the rest retrieved from reference TRBV5-4 and TRBJ2-1, is ETGVTQSPTHLIKTRGQQVTLRCSSQSGHNTVSWYQQALGQGPQFIFQYYREEENGRGNFPPRFSGLQFPNYSSELNVNALELDDSALYLCASSWTGGLSEQFFGPGTRLTVL.

V usage is TRBV2 and J usage is TRBJ1-3, with 11 bases identical to TRBD1. The V segment lost 4 bases and the J segment 3 bases; nucleotides outside the gene matches: 2. The CDR3 consists of 15 residues. Germline-derived CDR1 and CDR2 are SNHLY and FYNNEI. The CDR3 DNA follows: TGTGCCAGCAGTGGGACAGGGGGCTTTGGAAACACCATATATTTT. This gives the protein CASSGTGGFGNTIYF.

This clone was recorded once. The chain uses TRBV7-9 and TRBJ2-7; 8 nucleotides line up with TRBD1. The CDR3 is 16 amino acids. The junction had 10 bases not matched to a gene; V was cut back by 4 bases and J by 2 bases. The germline gives CDR1 SEHNR, CDR2 FQNEAQ (reference sequence). The CDR3: CASSSDRTGSPYEQYF. For the CDR3, the DNA is TGTGCCAGCAGCTCTGACCGGACAGGGAGCCCCTACGAGCAGTACTTC.